The subject of this entry is one T cell receptor beta chain. Antigen: not known. The CDR3 has 12 residues. The germline CDR1 and CDR2 sequences are MNHNS and SASEGT. Trimming took off 6 bases at V and 7 bases at J, with 10 bases between the two ends. This sample stems from a study of cytomegalovirus exposure and HLA in healthy donors. Overall study findings and caveats: Highly shared variants forming one cluster were likely a sequencing artifact.

Vbeta (60) and Jbeta (13) primers were used in the PCR. Method: immunoSEQ multiplex PCR; TCRdb's copy keeps in-frame clones and lacks some. The sample records around 200,000 clones, around 85% being singletons. The sequence was obtained from a woman aged 50 to 60 in good health and CMV-seronegative. V and J are TRBV6-1 and TRBJ2-1, with D possibly TRBD1 on 5 matching bases. Sequenced: PBMCs. CDR3 nucleotide sequence: TGTGCCAGCAGCAAAAGGGGAAATGAGCAGTTCTTC. Residues: CASSKRGNEQFF.